The source of this TCR beta chain is a study of cytomegalovirus exposure and HLA in healthy donors. This clone has a single count. The study ran its PCR with 60 Vbeta and 13 Jbeta primers. Method: immunoSEQ multiplex PCR; TCRdb's copy keeps in-frame clones and lacks some. The sample lists some 120,000 clones, 75% occurring once. Material: PBMCs. The source is a woman aged 40-49 years in good health and CMV-seropositive.

The CDR3 loop reads CASSGKGGGSGTDTQYF. CDR3 bases: TGTGCCAGCAGCGGCAAGGGCGGGGGGTCTGGCACAGATACGCAGTATTTT. V is TRBV7-2 and J is TRBJ2-3; TRBD2 matches 8 bases. Per germline, CDR1 SGHTA and CDR2 FQGNSA. The length of the CDR3 is 17 residues. The V segment lost 5 bases and the J segment 1 base; nucleotides outside the gene matches: 11.